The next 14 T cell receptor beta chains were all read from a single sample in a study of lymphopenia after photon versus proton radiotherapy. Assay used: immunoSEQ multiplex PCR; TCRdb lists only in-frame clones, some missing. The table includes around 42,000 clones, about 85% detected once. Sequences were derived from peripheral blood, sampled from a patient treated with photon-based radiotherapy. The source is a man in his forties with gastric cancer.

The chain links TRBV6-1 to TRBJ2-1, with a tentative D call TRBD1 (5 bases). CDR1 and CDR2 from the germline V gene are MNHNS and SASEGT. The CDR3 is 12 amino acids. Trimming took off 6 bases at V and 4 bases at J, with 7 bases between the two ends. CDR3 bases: TGTGCCAGCAGCTCAGGGTACAATGAGCAGTTCTTC. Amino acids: CASSSGYNEQFF.

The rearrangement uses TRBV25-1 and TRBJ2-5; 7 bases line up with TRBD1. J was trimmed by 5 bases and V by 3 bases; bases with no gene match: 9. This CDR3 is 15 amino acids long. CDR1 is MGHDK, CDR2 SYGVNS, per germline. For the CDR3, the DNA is TGTGCCAGCAGTGAGCCAGACAGGGCCGGGGAGACCCAGTACTTC. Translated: CASSEPDRAGETQYF.

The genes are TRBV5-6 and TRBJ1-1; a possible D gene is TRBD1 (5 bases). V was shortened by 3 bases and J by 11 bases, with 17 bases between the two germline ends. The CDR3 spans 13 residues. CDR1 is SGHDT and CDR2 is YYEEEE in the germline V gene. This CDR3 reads CASSSNRWDGAFF. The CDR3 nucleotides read TGTGCCAGCAGCTCCAACAGGTGGGATGGGGCTTTCTTT.

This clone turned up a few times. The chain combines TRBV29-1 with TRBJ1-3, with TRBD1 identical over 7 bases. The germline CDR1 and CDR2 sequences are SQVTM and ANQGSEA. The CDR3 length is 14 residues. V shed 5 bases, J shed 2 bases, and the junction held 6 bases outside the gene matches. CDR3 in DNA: TGCAGCGTTAACAGGGGATCGACTGGAAACACCATATATTTT. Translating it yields CSVNRGSTGNTIYF.

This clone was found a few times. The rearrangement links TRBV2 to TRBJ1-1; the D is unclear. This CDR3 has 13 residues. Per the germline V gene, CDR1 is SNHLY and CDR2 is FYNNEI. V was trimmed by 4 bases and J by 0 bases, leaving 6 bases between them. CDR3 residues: CASSAVMNTEAFF. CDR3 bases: TGTGCCAGCAGTGCAGTGATGAACACTGAAGCTTTCTTT.

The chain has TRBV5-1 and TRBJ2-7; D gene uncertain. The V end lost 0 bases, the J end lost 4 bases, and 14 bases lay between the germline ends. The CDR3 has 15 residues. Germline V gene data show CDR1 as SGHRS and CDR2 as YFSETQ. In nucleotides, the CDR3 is TGCGCCAGCAGCTTGGAGGCGCAGGCTTTTTACGAGCAGTACTTC. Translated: CASSLEAQAFYEQYF.

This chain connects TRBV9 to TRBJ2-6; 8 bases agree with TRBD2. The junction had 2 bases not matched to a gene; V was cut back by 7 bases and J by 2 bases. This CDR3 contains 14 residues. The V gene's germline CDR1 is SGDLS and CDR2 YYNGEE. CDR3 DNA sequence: TGTGCCAGCCGGGGGGGCGCTGGGGCCAACGTCCTGACTTTC. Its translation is CASRGGAGANVLTF.

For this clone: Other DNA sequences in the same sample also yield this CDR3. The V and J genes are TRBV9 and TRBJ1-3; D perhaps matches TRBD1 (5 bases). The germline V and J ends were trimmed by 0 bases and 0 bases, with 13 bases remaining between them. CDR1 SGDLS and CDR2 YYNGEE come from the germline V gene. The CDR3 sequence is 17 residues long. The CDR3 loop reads CASSVGLGASSGNTIYF. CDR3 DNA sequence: TGTGCCAGCAGCGTAGGGCTTGGGGCGAGCTCTGGAAACACCATATATTTT. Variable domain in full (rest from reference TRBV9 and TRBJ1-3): DSGVTQTPKHLITATGQRVTLRCSPRSGDLSVYWYQQSLDQGLQFLIQYYNGEERAKGNILERFSAQQFPDLHSELNLSSLELGDSALYFCASSVGLGASSGNTIYFGEGSWLTVV.

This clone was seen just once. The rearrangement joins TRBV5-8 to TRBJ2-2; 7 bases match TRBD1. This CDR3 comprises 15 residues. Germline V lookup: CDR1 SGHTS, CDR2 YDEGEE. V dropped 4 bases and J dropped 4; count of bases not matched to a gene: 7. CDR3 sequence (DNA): TGTGCCAGCAGCCCGGGGACAGCCCGCACCGGGGAGCTGTTTTTT. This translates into CASSPGTARTGELFF.

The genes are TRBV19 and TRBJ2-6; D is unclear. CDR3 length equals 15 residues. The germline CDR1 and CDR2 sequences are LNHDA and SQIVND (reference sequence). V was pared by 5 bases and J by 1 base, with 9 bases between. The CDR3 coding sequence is TGTGCCAGTAGTCCTAAGTGGTCTGGGGCCAACGTCCTGACTTTC. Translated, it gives CASSPKWSGANVLTF.

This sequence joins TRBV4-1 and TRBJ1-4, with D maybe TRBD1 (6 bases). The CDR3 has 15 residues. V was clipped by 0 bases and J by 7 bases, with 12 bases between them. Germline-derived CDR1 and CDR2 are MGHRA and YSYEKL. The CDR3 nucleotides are TGCGCCAGCAGCCAAGATGCCAGGGGACGTGAAAAACTGTTTTTT. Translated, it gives CASSQDARGREKLFF.

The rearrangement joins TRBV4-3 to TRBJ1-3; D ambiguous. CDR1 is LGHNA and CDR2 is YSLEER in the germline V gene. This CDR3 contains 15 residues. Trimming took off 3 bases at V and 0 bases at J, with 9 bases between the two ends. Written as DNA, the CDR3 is TGCGCCAGCAGCCAGACACCGTCCTCTGGAAACACCATATATTTT. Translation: CASSQTPSSGNTIYF.

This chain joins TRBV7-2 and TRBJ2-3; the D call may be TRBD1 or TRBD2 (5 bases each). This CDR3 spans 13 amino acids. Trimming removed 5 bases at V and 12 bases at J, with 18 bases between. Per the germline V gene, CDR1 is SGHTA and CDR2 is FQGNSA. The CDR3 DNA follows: TGTGCCAGCAGCCCGGGACCCCAGCGACTTCAGTATTTT. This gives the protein CASSPGPQRLQYF.

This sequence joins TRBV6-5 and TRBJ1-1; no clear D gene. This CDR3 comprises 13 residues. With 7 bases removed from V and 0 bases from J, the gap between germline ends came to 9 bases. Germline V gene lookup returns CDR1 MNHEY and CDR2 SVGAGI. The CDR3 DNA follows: TGTGCCAGCAAAGAAGGAATGAACACTGAAGCTTTCTTT. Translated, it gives CASKEGMNTEAFF.